A single sample gave rise to the 32 T cell receptor beta chains below, sequenced in a study of graft-versus-host responses after intestinal transplantation. Assay used: immunoSEQ multiplex PCR; TCRdb lists only in-frame clones, some missing. This sample has 35,000 to 45,000 clones, with approximately 89% found just once. Material: PBMCs, obtained less than 280 days after transplant. These receptors all stem from a human patient who received an intestinal transplant, so some T cells may come from the graft donor.

The chain uses TRBV10-2 and TRBJ2-3; TRBD2 matches 9 bases. This CDR3 has 17 amino acids. The germline V gene encodes CDR1 WSHSY and CDR2 SAAADI. Losses at the gene ends were 0 bases for V and 3 bases for J; bases not matched to a gene: 7. In DNA form, the CDR3 reads TGCGCCAGCAGTGAGTCGTTGCGGGGGGGCGGTACAGATACGCAGTATTTT. Translated, it gives CASSESLRGGGTDTQYF.

This clone was seen just once. V gene TRBV10-3 combines with J gene TRBJ2-7; 10 bases align to TRBD2. This CDR3 region has 12 residues. The germline V gene has CDR1 ENHRY and CDR2 SYGVKD. V was pared by 10 bases and J by 4 bases, with 4 bases of the junction left unmatched. The CDR3 region has the DNA TGTGCCAGCGCTAGCGGGGGATACGAGCAGTACTTC. This encodes CASASGGYEQYF.

The genes are TRBV6-6 and TRBJ1-6, with D tentatively TRBD1 (6 bases). Germline V lookup: CDR1 MNHNY, CDR2 SVGAGI (reference sequence). This CDR3 spans 14 amino acids. V lost 4 bases, J lost 10 bases, and 14 bases lay in between. The CDR3 region has the DNA TGTGCCAGCAGTTCCGCGAACAGGGTCTCACCCCTCCACTTT. It specifies CASSSANRVSPLHF.

The V and J genes are TRBV4-2 and TRBJ2-1; D call uncertain. Trimming took 1 base from V and 8 from J, leaving 15 bases between them. Germline assignment: CDR1 LGHNA and CDR2 YNFKEQ. This CDR3 has 15 residues. CDR3 DNA sequence: TGTGCCAGCAGCCAAGCCGATAGTGGGCTCTATGAGCAGTTCTTC. Amino acids: CASSQADSGLYEQFF.

V and J are TRBV6-5 and TRBJ1-2, with 8 bases aligning to TRBD1. This CDR3 spans 15 amino acids. Per germline, CDR1 MNHEY and CDR2 SVGAGI. With V trimmed by 6 bases and J by 5 bases, 11 bases remained unmatched. CDR3 sequence reads: CASSPTGAGTYGYTF. As DNA, the CDR3 is TGTGCCAGCAGCCCGACAGGGGCAGGGACATATGGCTACACCTTC.

The J gene is TRBJ1-1, the V gene TRBV25-1, with 11 bases matching TRBD1. Trimming removed 4 bases from V and 8 bases from J; junction bases left unmatched: 3. The germline gives CDR1 MGHDK, CDR2 SYGVNS. The CDR3 runs to 13 residues. CDR3 in amino acids: CASSGWDRGEAFF. The CDR3 DNA follows: TGTGCCAGCAGTGGATGGGACAGGGGGGAAGCTTTCTTT.

V and J are TRBV15 and TRBJ2-7; D might be TRBD2 (5 bases). V was trimmed by 0 bases and J by 3 bases, leaving 12 bases between them. The CDR3 loop spans 15 amino acids. The germline V gene encodes CDR1 LNHNV and CDR2 YYDKDF (reference sequence). DNA for the CDR3: TGTGCCACCAGCAGAGATGGGAGCGGTTTCTACGAGCAGTACTTC. Translation gives CATSRDGSGFYEQYF.

The chain recombines TRBV19 with TRBJ1-2; D possibly corresponds to TRBD1 (5 bases). Germline CDR1 LNHDA, CDR2 SQIVND (reference sequence). The CDR3 spans 13 residues. V was shortened by 4 bases and J by 5 bases, with 11 bases between the two germline ends. The CDR3 DNA reads as TGTGCCAGTAGTAGATATCAGGGTTATGGCTACACCTTC. This sequence encodes CASSRYQGYGYTF.

This clone was picked up a small number of times. CDR3 sequence (DNA): TGCAGCGTTCCACGCTCCACTAACACCGGGGAGCTGTTTTTT. The encoded protein is CSVPRSTNTGELFF. The V gene is TRBV29-1, the J gene TRBJ2-2; D gene ambiguous. Germline CDR1 SQVTM, CDR2 ANQGSEA. V was cut by 5 bases and J by 2 bases, with 12 bases left in between. This CDR3 has 14 amino acids.

V usage is TRBV4-1 and J usage is TRBJ2-7, with 12 bases fitting TRBD2. V shed 0 bases and J 6 bases; nucleotides not matched to a gene: 9. Germline lookup yields CDR1 MGHRA and CDR2 YSYEKL. This CDR3 region has 17 residues. The CDR3 bases are TGCGCCAGCAGCCAAGAAGTGGCTAGCGGGGGGGCCGTCGAGCAGTACTTC. Translation: CASSQEVASGGAVEQYF.

The chain links TRBV5-6 to TRBJ1-2; a weak D match, TRBD1 (5 bases). Germline V gene lookup returns CDR1 SGHDT and CDR2 YYEEEE. This CDR3 contains 11 residues. V dropped 4 bases and J dropped 7 bases, with 8 bases sitting between them. The CDR3 DNA reads TGTGCCAGCAGCAAAAGGGGTGGCTACACCTTC. This codes for CASSKRGGYTF.

The chain is built from TRBV10-2 and TRBJ2-7, with 13 bases fitting TRBD2. The germline V gene has CDR1 WSHSY and CDR2 SAAADI. The CDR3 has 15 amino acids. V was pared by 5 bases and J by 2 bases, with 3 bases of the junction left unmatched. The CDR3 region has the DNA TGCGCCAGCAGTTTGGGACTAGCGGGGCCCTACGAGCAGTACTTC. This codes for CASSLGLAGPYEQYF.

Here the CDR3 reads CASSLAVGSYEQYF. Written as DNA, the CDR3 is TGCGCCAGCAGCTTGGCAGTCGGCAGCTACGAGCAGTACTTC. The J gene is TRBJ2-7, the V gene TRBV5-1, with no clear D. CDR1 SGHRS and CDR2 YFSETQ come from the germline V gene. The CDR3 has 14 residues. The V end was cut by 0 bases, the J end by 3 bases, with 10 bases between.

The chain combines TRBV19 with TRBJ2-3, with 7 bases fitting TRBD2. Unmatched junction bases numbered 4, after V lost 5 bases and J lost 5 bases. The CDR3 length is 13 residues. Germline loops: CDR1 LNHDA, CDR2 SQIVND (reference sequence). The CDR3 loop is CASSETGGDTQYF. DNA of the CDR3: TGTGCCAGTAGTGAGACGGGGGGAGATACGCAGTATTTT.

The chain couples TRBV27 to TRBJ1-5, with D perhaps matching TRBD1 (6 bases). Trimming cost V 4 bases and J 4 bases, with 17 bases left between them. Per the germline V gene, CDR1 is MNHEY and CDR2 is SMNVEV (reference sequence). CDR3 length: 16 amino acids. The CDR3 loop reads CASSSVSGTPNQPQHF. In nucleotides, the CDR3 is TGTGCCAGCAGTTCGGTATCCGGGACACCGAATCAGCCCCAGCATTTT.

The gene calls are TRBV5-6 and TRBJ1-4, with 10 positions matching TRBD1. The length of the CDR3 is 17 residues. V lost 0 bases, J lost 4 bases, and 6 bases stayed unmatched. Germline V gene data show CDR1 as SGHDT and CDR2 as YYEEEE. This CDR3 reads CASSLAGQGGGNEKLFF. Here the CDR3 DNA reads TGTGCCAGCAGCTTGGCCGGACAGGGGGGGGGTAATGAAAAACTGTTTTTT.

The V gene is TRBV11-3, the J gene TRBJ1-3; no reliable D call. This CDR3 contains 18 residues. V lost 3 bases to trimming and J lost 2 bases, with 20 bases between them. Germline-derived CDR1 and CDR2 are SGHNT and YENEEA. CDR3 in amino acids: CASSFVGPHAMTGNTIYF. The CDR3 nucleotides read TGTGCCAGCAGCTTCGTCGGACCCCACGCCATGACTGGAAACACCATATATTTT.

The chain has TRBV27 and TRBJ2-7; D is possibly TRBD1 or TRBD2 (5 bases each). Germline-derived CDR1 and CDR2 are MNHEY and SMNVEV (reference sequence). The V end was cut by 5 bases, the J end by 2 bases, with 10 bases between. The CDR3 sequence is 13 residues long. The CDR3 reads CASSPGTAYEQYF. In nucleotides, the CDR3 is TGTGCCAGCAGTCCCGGGACGGCCTACGAGCAGTACTTC.

This clone was seen a single time. V and J are TRBV11-1 and TRBJ2-7; weak D call: TRBD2 (6 bases). CDR3 length equals 16 residues. V lost 3 bases and J lost 4, with 19 bases in between. Germline-derived CDR1 and CDR2 are SGHAT and FQDESV (reference sequence). Here the CDR3 reads CASSFHRRDFPYEQYF. The CDR3 nucleotides read TGTGCCAGCAGCTTTCATCGCCGGGACTTCCCTTACGAGCAGTACTTC.

This clone has a handful of counts. CDR3 sequence reads: CASSDNRDGYTF. In DNA, the CDR3 is TGTGCCAGCAGTGACAACAGGGATGGCTACACCTTC. This chain uses TRBV2 with TRBJ1-2; possibly TRBD1 for D (6 bases). Trimming stripped 3 bases from V and 6 bases from J, with 8 bases between. Germline V gene data show CDR1 as SNHLY and CDR2 as FYNNEI. The CDR3 spans 12 residues.

The chain employs TRBV19 and TRBJ2-2; 8 bases align to TRBD1. There are 15 residues in the CDR3. Germline loops: CDR1 LNHDA, CDR2 SQIVND (reference sequence). Unmatched junction bases numbered 4, after V lost 3 bases and J lost 4 bases. CDR3 DNA: TGTGCCAGTAGTATTTTAACAGGGGGCACCGGGGAGCTGTTTTTT. Amino acids: CASSILTGGTGELFF.

The chain employs TRBV7-9 and TRBJ1-5; D unclear. Germline values: CDR1 SEHNR, CDR2 FQNEAQ (reference sequence). The CDR3 is made up of 13 amino acids. V was pared by 3 bases and J by 2 bases, with 5 bases between. CDR3 amino acids: CASSFGGNQPQHF. The DNA of the CDR3 is TGTGCCAGCAGCTTTGGCGGCAATCAGCCCCAGCATTTT.

The rearrangement links TRBV14 to TRBJ2-5; D is perhaps TRBD2 (6 bases). Germline CDR1 reads SGHDN; CDR2 reads FVKESK. The V gene lost 4 bases and the J gene lost 1 base, with 13 bases spanning the gap. The length of the CDR3 is 15 residues. The CDR3 loop reads CASSLHSGAQETQYF. Here the CDR3 DNA reads TGTGCCAGCAGCCTACATAGCGGTGCCCAAGAGACCCAGTACTTC.

This chain uses TRBV5-1 with TRBJ2-7; no definite D call. Trimming stripped 2 bases from V and 2 bases from J, with 8 bases between. Per germline, CDR1 SGHRS and CDR2 YFSETQ. This CDR3 has 13 amino acids. In nucleotides, the CDR3 is TGCGCCAGCAGCTTTACACAGACCTACGAGCAGTACTTC. Translating it yields CASSFTQTYEQYF. The full variable domain, completed using reference TRBV5-1 and TRBJ2-7, is KAGVTQTPRYLIKTRGQQVTLSCSPISGHRSVSWYQQTPGQGLQFLFEYFSETQRNKGNFPGRFSGRQFSNSRSEMNVSTLELGDSALYLCASSFTQTYEQYFGPGTRLTVT.

This chain links TRBV29-1 with TRBJ2-2, with unresolved D. The CDR3 consists of 14 residues. V was cut by 1 base and J by 1 base, with 7 bases left in between. The V gene's germline CDR1 is SQVTM and CDR2 ANQGSEA. This chain's CDR3 is CSVEGQRNTGELFF. The CDR3 region has the DNA TGCAGCGTTGAAGGGCAGAGGAACACCGGGGAGCTGTTTTTT.

The J gene is TRBJ1-1, the V gene TRBV21-1. TRBV21-1 corresponds to a pseudogene. The CDR3 covers 17 residues. The CDR3: CASSKWWTHLLNTEAFF. DNA of the CDR3: TGTGCCAGCAGCAAATGGTGGACCCACTTATTGAACACTGAAGCTTTCTTT.

The J gene is TRBJ1-1, the V gene TRBV5-4; TRBD1 might be the D (6 bases). CDR3 size: 13 residues. Germline V CDR1 and CDR2: SGHNT, YYREEE (reference sequence). Deletions cut 2 bases from V and 8 bases from J, with 13 bases between. The CDR3 region has the DNA TGTGCCAGCAGCTTCAACAGGGCTTCCGAAGCTTTCTTT. Translated: CASSFNRASEAFF.

The CDR3, as DNA: TGTGCCAGCAGTGATATCCAGGTGGGGTCGAACACTGAAGCTTTCTTT. Translating gives CASSDIQVGSNTEAFF. The rearrangement uses TRBV2 and TRBJ1-1; D not resolved. The V gene's germline CDR1 is SNHLY and CDR2 FYNNEI. V lost 3 bases to trimming and J lost 1 base, with 15 bases between them. This CDR3 spans 16 amino acids. Based on the CDR3 plus reference TRBV2 and TRBJ1-1, the full variable domain is EPEVTQTPSHQVTQMGQEVILRCVPISNHLYFYWYRQILGQKVEFLVSFYNNEISEKSEIFDDQFSVERPDGSNFTLKIRSTKLEDSAMYFCASSDIQVGSNTEAFFGQGTRLTVV.

In this sample, this clone turned up once. This chain connects TRBV5-1 to TRBJ1-1; 8 nucleotides agree with TRBD1. This CDR3 spans 14 amino acids. Germline lookup yields CDR1 SGHRS and CDR2 YFSETQ. The junction had 9 bases not matched to a gene; V was cut back by 5 bases and J by 6 bases. DNA for the CDR3: TGCGCCAGCAGGGACAGGACAGGGAGGGCTGAAGCTTTCTTT. Protein product: CASRDRTGRAEAFF.

The chain combines TRBV27 with TRBJ2-5, with unresolved D. Trimming took 0 bases from V and 2 from J, leaving 7 bases between them. Germline CDR1 is MNHEY and CDR2 is SMNVEV (reference sequence). The CDR3 loop spans 14 amino acids. The CDR3 bases are TGTGCCAGCAGTTTATCCCCCCTTCAAGAGACCCAGTACTTC. This gives the protein CASSLSPLQETQYF.

This clone appeared once. The V and J genes are TRBV18 and TRBJ1-1; D call uncertain. Trimming shortened V by 2 bases and J by 11 bases, and 12 bases separated the two germline ends. The germline V gene encodes CDR1 KGHSH and CDR2 LQKENI. The CDR3 extends over 12 amino acids. DNA of the CDR3: TGTGCCAGCTCACCAGACGGTATTTGGGCTTTCTTT. Protein sequence: CASSPDGIWAFF.

The rearrangement uses TRBV4-1 and TRBJ2-1; D perhaps matches TRBD2 (6 bases). The germline V gene has CDR1 MGHRA and CDR2 YSYEKL. Trimming cost V 3 bases and J 5 bases, with 20 bases left between them. CDR3 length: 17 residues. The CDR3 nucleotides are TGCGCCAGCAGCCACGTTACCCCACTAGCCGGGGACAATGAGCAGTTCTTC. This gives the protein CASSHVTPLAGDNEQFF.